This T cell receptor (beta chain) was captured by sequencing in a study of blood T cell repertoires in COVID-19. The wider study: Nucleic acid was either cDNA or gDNA, and it came from T cells, B-cell-depleted T cells, or PBMCs.

The CDR3 contains 16 residues. V shed 4 bases, J shed 5 bases, and the junction held 10 bases outside the gene matches. Germline assignment: CDR1 LGHNA and CDR2 YSLEER. The protocol was immunoSEQ multiplex PCR, while the TCRdb copy is restricted to in-frame clones and leaves out a portion. The sample has approximately 170,000 clones; around 84% are singletons. This clone was picked up a small number of times. V is TRBV4-3 and J is TRBJ2-1; 8 nucleotides align to TRBD2. This clonotype was sampled from a woman between 45 and 65 years old who had recovered from COVID-19. Sequenced material: PBMCs or T cells enriched from blood (not recorded which). DNA of the CDR3: TGCGCCAGCAGCCGAACCTCTTTGCGGGAGGACAATGAGCAGTTCTTC. Translated: CASSRTSLREDNEQFF.